This TCR beta chain comes out of a study of blood T cells in healthy people across ages. The V end was cut by 0 bases, the J end by 6 bases, with 12 bases between. The CDR3 loop spans 15 amino acids. Germline V gene data show CDR1 as MNHEY and CDR2 as SVGAGI. Alongside a J-beta primer mix, a sample-barcoded 5' primer served in a second PCR lasting roughly 6 to 12 cycles. TCRdb reprocessed the 5' RACE reads via MiXCR and lists one record per CDR3 protein. This repertoire shows roughly 500,000 distinct CDR3 sequences, approximately 30% found once; its top ten account for 15% to 20%. The V and J genes are TRBV6-5 and TRBJ1-5; no clear D. This sequence was found in a woman in her 70s in good health. Source material: blood. In DNA, the CDR3 is TGTGCCAGCAGTTACTCTTGGACGCCGGGTCAGCCCCAGCATTTT. Translating it yields CASSYSWTPGQPQHF.